This is a list of T cell receptor beta chains from one sample in a study of shared clonotypes between healthy human individuals. Here immunoSEQ multiplex PCR was the method, and the copy in TCRdb shows in-frame clones only, minus some. The sample includes hundreds of thousands of clones, around 96% seen only once; the top ten take around 0.1%. Sequencing was carried out using naive CD8+ T cells sorted from blood. The origin of the receptors is a woman in her 30s in good health. CDR3s include the opening cysteine and the closing phenylalanine or tryptophan. The D gene is left open where the match is weak. The size field is filled for only some rows; it gives once, few, many or a size class.

v_gene: TRBV19
d_gene: NA
j_gene: TRBJ2-1
abundance: once
CDR3nt: TGTGCCAGTAGTATAAATACAGGGTCCTACAATGAGCAGTTCTTC
CDR3aa: CASSINTGSYNEQFF

v_gene: TRBV6-1
d_gene: NA
j_gene: TRBJ2-5
abundance: once
CDR3nt: TGTGCCAGCAGTGAAGAGGCCTATCAGTACCAAGAGACCCAGTACTTC
CDR3aa: CASSEEAYQYQETQYF

v_gene: TRBV28
d_gene: TRBD1
j_gene: TRBJ1-2
abundance: NA
CDR3nt: TGTGCCAGCACCTCACCCACGGAAACAGGGGTAAACTATGGCTACACCTTC
CDR3aa: CASTSPTETGVNYGYTF

v_gene: TRBV29-1
d_gene: TRBD1
j_gene: TRBJ2-7
abundance: NA
CDR3nt: TGCAGCGTTGTTGGGGACAGGGAATCAAGAACCTACGAGCAGTACTTC
CDR3aa: CSVVGDRESRTYEQYF

v_gene: TRBV9
d_gene: TRBD2
j_gene: TRBJ2-3
abundance: NA
CDR3nt: TGTGCCAGCAGCGGACTAGCCACAGATACGCAGTATTTT
CDR3aa: CASSGLATDTQYF

v_gene: TRBV6-5
d_gene: TRBD1
j_gene: TRBJ2-3
abundance: NA
CDR3nt: TGTGCCAGCAGTTTACAGGGGGTCTCTAGTACAGATACGCAGTATTTT
CDR3aa: CASSLQGVSSTDTQYF

v_gene: TRBV28
d_gene: TRBD2
j_gene: TRBJ2-7
abundance: NA
CDR3nt: TGTGCCAGCAGTTTGTCCCTAGCGGGAGGACTCGAGCAGTACTTC
CDR3aa: CASSLSLAGGLEQYF

v_gene: TRBV6-5
d_gene: TRBD1
j_gene: TRBJ2-7
abundance: once
CDR3nt: TGTGCCAGCAGTTGGGGGACAGGGTCTTCCCACGAGCAGTACTTC
CDR3aa: CASSWGTGSSHEQYF

v_gene: TRBV11-2
d_gene: NA
j_gene: TRBJ2-3
abundance: NA
CDR3nt: TGTGCCAGCAGCTTATACGGAGCTCTAACCCGTGGAACAGATACGCAGTATTTT
CDR3aa: CASSLYGALTRGTDTQYF

v_gene: TRBV30
d_gene: NA
j_gene: TRBJ1-5
abundance: few
CDR3nt: TGTGCCTGGAATATAAACAGACAAAGAGGTCAGCCCCAGCATTTT
CDR3aa: CAWNINRQRGQPQHF

v_gene: TRBV7-2
d_gene: NA
j_gene: TRBJ2-2
abundance: NA
CDR3nt: TGTGCCAGCAGCTTATATCCAGCCGCAACCCCCACCGGGGAGCTGTTTTTT
CDR3aa: CASSLYPAATPTGELFF

v_gene: TRBV9
d_gene: TRBD1
j_gene: TRBJ2-1
abundance: NA
CDR3nt: TGTGCCAGCAGCGTAGGGCGACAGGGGGGGTACAATGAGCAGTTCTTC
CDR3aa: CASSVGRQGGYNEQFF

v_gene: TRBV27
d_gene: NA
j_gene: TRBJ2-1
abundance: NA
CDR3nt: TGTGCCAGCAGTTTAAAAACTCCGAGCTCCTACAATGAGCAGTTCTTC
CDR3aa: CASSLKTPSSYNEQFF

v_gene: TRBV28
d_gene: NA
j_gene: TRBJ2-3
abundance: NA
CDR3nt: TGTGCCAGCAGCAGACCCACAGATACGCAGTATTTT
CDR3aa: CASSRPTDTQYF

v_gene: TRBV25-1
d_gene: NA
j_gene: TRBJ2-7
abundance: NA
CDR3nt: TGTGCCAGCCGCCCCCAGGGTGAAGAGCAGTACTTC
CDR3aa: CASRPQGEEQYF

v_gene: TRBV6-5
d_gene: NA
j_gene: TRBJ2-1
abundance: NA
CDR3nt: TGTGCCAGCAGTTACGACGGGGAGTCGTACAATGAGCAGTTCTTC
CDR3aa: CASSYDGESYNEQFF

v_gene: TRBV6-5
d_gene: TRBD1
j_gene: TRBJ1-5
abundance: NA
CDR3nt: TGTGCCAGCAGTCAAGACAGGGGGTTTCAGCCCCAGCATTTT
CDR3aa: CASSQDRGFQPQHF

v_gene: TRBV5-4
d_gene: NA
j_gene: TRBJ2-5
abundance: NA
CDR3nt: TGTGCCAGCAGACAGGGTGAACAAGAGACCCAGTACTTC
CDR3aa: CASRQGEQETQYF

v_gene: TRBV15
d_gene: NA
j_gene: TRBJ2-2
abundance: NA
CDR3nt: TGTGCCACCAGCAGAGATTGGATTCAGCGCGCGAACACCGGGGAGCTGTTTTTT
CDR3aa: CATSRDWIQRANTGELFF

v_gene: TRBV6-5
d_gene: NA
j_gene: TRBJ2-5
abundance: once
CDR3nt: TGTGCCAGCAGTCCCCAAGGGCCCGGGGGAGAGACCCAGTACTTC
CDR3aa: CASSPQGPGGETQYF

v_gene: TRBV28
d_gene: NA
j_gene: TRBJ2-7
abundance: NA
CDR3nt: TGTGCCAGCAGTCCTACGGGACTCAAGGCCTCCTACGAGCAGTACTTC
CDR3aa: CASSPTGLKASYEQYF

v_gene: TRBV2
d_gene: NA
j_gene: TRBJ2-7
abundance: NA
CDR3nt: TGTGCCAGCAGTGTGGGGGACACTTCCTACGAGCAGTACTTC
CDR3aa: CASSVGDTSYEQYF

v_gene: TRBV30
d_gene: TRBD2
j_gene: TRBJ2-7
abundance: NA
CDR3nt: TGCGCCTGGACTAGCGGTACCTACGAGCAGTACTTC
CDR3aa: CAWTSGTYEQYF

v_gene: TRBV10-2
d_gene: NA
j_gene: TRBJ2-1
abundance: NA
CDR3nt: TGCGCCACCGCGGACTACACCAATGAGCAGTTCTTC
CDR3aa: CATADYTNEQFF

v_gene: TRBV5-4
d_gene: NA
j_gene: TRBJ1-1
abundance: NA
CDR3nt: TGTGCCAGCAGCCGTATCACAGATTTGAACACTGAAGCTTTCTTT
CDR3aa: CASSRITDLNTEAFF

v_gene: TRBV13
d_gene: TRBD1
j_gene: TRBJ2-3
abundance: NA
CDR3nt: TGTGCCACCGGACAGGGTCCGGGCACAGATACGCAGTATTTT
CDR3aa: CATGQGPGTDTQYF

v_gene: TRBV27
d_gene: TRBD2
j_gene: TRBJ2-1
abundance: NA
CDR3nt: TGTGCCAGCAGTTTTGACGGGGGGGCTCACAATGAGCAGTTCTTC
CDR3aa: CASSFDGGAHNEQFF

v_gene: TRBV6-5
d_gene: TRBD2
j_gene: TRBJ2-7
abundance: NA
CDR3nt: TGTGCCAGCAGTTACGGAGCGGGAGAATTCTTGAACGAGCAGTACTTC
CDR3aa: CASSYGAGEFLNEQYF

v_gene: TRBV4-1
d_gene: NA
j_gene: TRBJ1-1
abundance: few
CDR3nt: TGCGCCAGCAGCCAATCCTCCCACGCTATCGGGACTGAAGCTTTCTTT
CDR3aa: CASSQSSHAIGTEAFF

v_gene: TRBV7-2
d_gene: NA
j_gene: TRBJ2-5
abundance: NA
CDR3nt: TGTGCCAGCAGCTTAGGTTGGGGGAGGGAGACCCAGTACTTC
CDR3aa: CASSLGWGRETQYF

v_gene: TRBV19
d_gene: TRBD2
j_gene: TRBJ2-3
abundance: NA
CDR3nt: TGTGCCAGTAGTATAGTTAGCGGGAGCGCAGATACGCAGTATTTT
CDR3aa: CASSIVSGSADTQYF

v_gene: TRBV4-1
d_gene: TRBD2
j_gene: TRBJ2-1
abundance: NA
CDR3nt: TGCGCCAGCAGCCATGGAAGCCTAGCGGGAAGGGCCTCCTACAATGAGCAGTTCTTC
CDR3aa: CASSHGSLAGRASYNEQFF

v_gene: TRBV6-1
d_gene: NA
j_gene: TRBJ2-5
abundance: NA
CDR3nt: TGTGCCAGCAGTGAAGCGAGAAAACTTGGGGAGACCCAGTACTTC
CDR3aa: CASSEARKLGETQYF

v_gene: TRBV5-4
d_gene: NA
j_gene: TRBJ2-5
abundance: NA
CDR3nt: TGTGCCAGCAGCTTGGCCCTAGAGACCCAGTACTTC
CDR3aa: CASSLALETQYF

v_gene: TRBV27
d_gene: NA
j_gene: TRBJ2-7
abundance: NA
CDR3nt: TGTGCCAGCAGTTTCGGGGAAGACTACGAGCAGTACTTC
CDR3aa: CASSFGEDYEQYF

v_gene: TRBV7-3
d_gene: NA
j_gene: TRBJ2-7
abundance: NA
CDR3nt: TGTGCCAGCAGCGGGGGAGTGGCGGGGCCCTACGAGCAGTACTTC
CDR3aa: CASSGGVAGPYEQYF

v_gene: TRBV7-8
d_gene: TRBD2
j_gene: TRBJ2-1
abundance: NA
CDR3nt: TGTGCCAGCAGCGCACCCGGGACTAGCGTCATCGATGAGCAGTTCTTC
CDR3aa: CASSAPGTSVIDEQFF

v_gene: TRBV19
d_gene: NA
j_gene: TRBJ1-5
abundance: NA
CDR3nt: TGTGCCAGTAGAGACAACTCGGGCATTGGGCAGCTCAATCAGCCCCAGCATTTT
CDR3aa: CASRDNSGIGQLNQPQHF

v_gene: TRBV29-1
d_gene: NA
j_gene: TRBJ2-6
abundance: NA
CDR3nt: TGCAGCGTGGTCGCCGGGACTGCAACTCCCGCTGGGGCCAACGTCCTGACTTTC
CDR3aa: CSVVAGTATPAGANVLTF

v_gene: TRBV7-9
d_gene: TRBD1
j_gene: TRBJ2-1
abundance: NA
CDR3nt: TGTGCCAGCAGCTTGCTCAGGACAGGGGGCTACAATGAGCAGTTCTTC
CDR3aa: CASSLLRTGGYNEQFF

v_gene: TRBV7-3
d_gene: TRBD2
j_gene: TRBJ2-3
abundance: NA
CDR3nt: TGTGCCAGCAGCTCACTAGCGGGATCGAGCACAGATACGCAGTATTTT
CDR3aa: CASSSLAGSSTDTQYF

v_gene: TRBV4-1
d_gene: NA
j_gene: TRBJ1-1
abundance: NA
CDR3nt: TGCGCCAGCAGAGTGGACTACGAGGGCACTGAAGCTTTCTTT
CDR3aa: CASRVDYEGTEAFF

v_gene: TRBV10-3
d_gene: NA
j_gene: TRBJ1-2
abundance: NA
CDR3nt: TGTGCCATCACCTCACCTCCCCCAGGGGACTATGGCTACACCTTC
CDR3aa: CAITSPPPGDYGYTF

v_gene: TRBV28
d_gene: NA
j_gene: TRBJ2-1
abundance: NA
CDR3nt: TGTGCCAGCAGTTTCGTAGGGATTCTTGGCAATGAGCAGTTCTTC
CDR3aa: CASSFVGILGNEQFF

v_gene: TRBV28
d_gene: NA
j_gene: TRBJ2-7
abundance: NA
CDR3nt: TGTGCCAGCAGCCAACCCTGGGACAACCCTTACGAGCAGTACTTC
CDR3aa: CASSQPWDNPYEQYF

v_gene: TRBV10-3
d_gene: NA
j_gene: TRBJ2-5
abundance: NA
CDR3nt: TGTGCCATCGGCCAGGGACTCCCCGACGGGACCCAGTACTTC
CDR3aa: CAIGQGLPDGTQYF

v_gene: TRBV4-1
d_gene: TRBD2
j_gene: TRBJ2-7
abundance: NA
CDR3nt: TGCGCCAGCAGTCCGTTACTAGCGGGAGAATCCTACGAGCAGTACTTC
CDR3aa: CASSPLLAGESYEQYF

v_gene: TRBV19
d_gene: NA
j_gene: TRBJ2-7
abundance: NA
CDR3nt: TGTGCCAGTAGTATAGGGGGGACCCACGAGCAGTACTTC
CDR3aa: CASSIGGTHEQYF

v_gene: TRBV5-1
d_gene: NA
j_gene: TRBJ2-7
abundance: NA
CDR3nt: TGCGCCAGCAGCTTTTTCGGCGGGTCTGGCTTCTACGAGCAGTACTTC
CDR3aa: CASSFFGGSGFYEQYF

v_gene: TRBV7-9
d_gene: NA
j_gene: TRBJ1-4
abundance: NA
CDR3nt: TGTGCCAGCAGCGCGGACAGATATAATGAAAAACTGTTTTTT
CDR3aa: CASSADRYNEKLFF

v_gene: TRBV5-6
d_gene: NA
j_gene: TRBJ1-1
abundance: NA
CDR3nt: TGTGCCAGCAGCTTTAAAGGGATGGGCACTGAAGCTTTCTTT
CDR3aa: CASSFKGMGTEAFF

v_gene: TRBV7-9
d_gene: NA
j_gene: TRBJ1-4
abundance: NA
CDR3nt: TGTGCCAGCAGCTCCCCAGGGAGGAGCAGAGAAAAACTGTTTTTT
CDR3aa: CASSSPGRSREKLFF

v_gene: TRBV5-6
d_gene: TRBD2
j_gene: TRBJ2-1
abundance: NA
CDR3nt: TGTGCCAGCAGCAGCACCAGCGGGAGTTATGTCAATGAGCAGTTCTTC
CDR3aa: CASSSTSGSYVNEQFF

v_gene: TRBV7-8
d_gene: NA
j_gene: TRBJ2-3
abundance: once
CDR3nt: TGTGCCAGCAGCTTAGGTGGGAGTTGGTCAGATACGCAGTATTTT
CDR3aa: CASSLGGSWSDTQYF

v_gene: TRBV28
d_gene: NA
j_gene: TRBJ1-4
abundance: NA
CDR3nt: TGTGCCAGCAGTTTCGTCGGCACTCTACCTGAAAAACTGTTTTTT
CDR3aa: CASSFVGTLPEKLFF